These 10 T cell receptor beta chains originate from one sample sequenced in a study of T cells after yellow fever vaccination. TCRdb independently ran MiXCR on the 5' RACE reads; one entry per CDR3 protein. The sample holds over 150,000 distinct CDR3 sequences, 6% to 7.5% seen once. The sample in question was CD4+ T cells sorted from PBMCs, obtained 5 days after the first yellow fever vaccination. These receptors all come from a man aged 18 to 29 who received the YFV17D yellow fever vaccine.

The rearrangement links TRBV6-5 to TRBJ1-1, with D tentatively TRBD1 (6 bases). The CDR3 length is 15 residues. Germline CDR1 MNHEY, CDR2 SVGAGI. V shed 1 base and J shed 4 bases, with 13 bases lying between them. CDR3 coding DNA: TGTGCCAGCAGTTACTGGGGGGCCACGAGCACTGAAGCTTTCTTT. This gives the protein CASSYWGATSTEAFF.

There are a few counts of this clonotype. The V gene is TRBV6-2 or TRBV6-3, the J gene TRBJ2-6; the D call may be TRBD1 or TRBD2 (5 bases each). Trimming removed 7 bases at V and 4 bases at J, with 14 bases between. CDR3 size: 15 residues. Looked up from germline, CDR1 is MNHEY and CDR2 is SVGEGT. Here the CDR3 reads CASIDSGTGANVLTF. The CDR3 nucleotides are TGTGCCAGCATCGATTCGGGGACCGGGGCCAACGTCCTGACTTTC.

This clonotype occurred a few times. The rearrangement links TRBV5-1 to TRBJ2-3; TRBD1 aligns across 8 bases. V dropped 4 bases and J dropped 6; count of bases not matched to a gene: 7. Germline V CDR1 and CDR2: SGHRS, YFSETQ. The CDR3 is 14 amino acids. The CDR3 bases are TGCGCCAGCAGCGTGGGACAGGAAGGGGATACGCAGTATTTT. The encoded protein is CASSVGQEGDTQYF.

In this sample, this clonotype turned up many times. The chain uses TRBV7-2 and TRBJ2-3; possible D gene TRBD2, 6 bases. Per the germline V gene, CDR1 is SGHTA and CDR2 is FQGNSA. CDR3 length equals 12 residues. V lost 5 bases, J lost 6 bases, and 9 bases lay in between. Here the CDR3 DNA reads TGTGCCAGCAGCCCCCGGGGGGATACGCAGTATTTT. As protein: CASSPRGDTQYF.

The sample holds many counts of this clonotype. This sequence joins TRBV5-6 and TRBJ1-1, with TRBD1 matching over 7 bases. Trimming took 4 bases from V and 4 from J; bases not matched to a gene: 7. The CDR3 covers 14 residues. Germline V CDR1 and CDR2: SGHDT, YYEEEE. CDR3 DNA sequence: TGTGCCAGCAGCGGCCGGCAGGGGGGCACTGAAGCTTTCTTT. Translated: CASSGRQGGTEAFF. The full variable domain, with the rest looked up from reference TRBV5-6 and TRBJ1-1, is DAGVTQSPTHLIKTRGQQVTLRCSPKSGHDTVSWYQQALGQGPQFIFQYYEEEERQRGNFPDRFSGHQFPNYSSELNVNALLLGDSALYLCASSGRQGGTEAFFGQGTRLTVV.

This clonotype was seen more than once but under ten times. CDR3 sequence (DNA): TGTGCCAGCAGTGTACTTTGGGGGGAGTCGGAGCAGTTCTTC. Protein: CASSVLWGESEQFF. The V call is TRBV6-2 or TRBV6-3, the J call TRBJ2-1, with D maybe TRBD2 (6 bases). Per the germline V gene, CDR1 is MNHEY and CDR2 is SVGEGT. The CDR3 sequence is 14 residues long. Between the trimmed V and J ends, which lost 5 bases and 10 bases, there was a span of 18 bases.

In its sample, this clonotype was seen many times. This chain joins TRBV4-1 and TRBJ1-4; D gene unclear. CDR3 length: 16 residues. CDR1 is MGHRA, CDR2 YSYEKL, per germline. V gave up 4 bases and J gave up 8 bases, with 20 bases separating them. CDR3 DNA: TGCGCCAGCAGCCCCTTTGGCGGAGTTTCACAGGAAAAACTGTTTTTT. Encoded protein: CASSPFGGVSQEKLFF.

This clonotype came up many times. The CDR3 nucleotides are TGTGCCAGCAGCCATGACGACAGGCGAGAAGGGTTACACTACGAGCAGTACGTC. Translated, it gives CASSHDDRREGLHYEQYV. The chain is built from TRBV3-1 and TRBJ2-7; maybe TRBD1 (6 bases). The CDR3 spans 18 residues. V was shortened by 3 bases and J by 3 bases, with 24 bases between the two germline ends. CDR1 and CDR2 from the germline V gene are LGHDT and YNNKEL (reference sequence).

This clonotype was seen at least ten times. The chain joins TRBV3-1 to TRBJ2-1, with D unclear. V shed 4 bases and J shed 3 bases, with 10 bases lying between them. Germline V gene sequence: CDR1 LGHDT, CDR2 YNNKEL (reference sequence). The CDR3 runs to 14 residues. For the CDR3, the DNA is TGTGCCAGCAGCCCGAGGCCTAACTACAATGAGCAGTTCTTC. It encodes CASSPRPNYNEQFF.

Many counts were recorded for this clonotype. The chain has TRBV20-1 and TRBJ1-4; tentatively, D is TRBD1 (5 bases). The V and J ends lost 0 bases and 8 bases respectively, with 16 bases between them. The CDR3 loop spans 15 amino acids. Germline V gives CDR1 DFQATT, CDR2 SNEGSKA (reference sequence). This CDR3 is CSARDPRGLNEKLFF. The CDR3, as DNA: TGCAGTGCTAGAGATCCTCGGGGGTTAAACGAAAAACTGTTTTTT.